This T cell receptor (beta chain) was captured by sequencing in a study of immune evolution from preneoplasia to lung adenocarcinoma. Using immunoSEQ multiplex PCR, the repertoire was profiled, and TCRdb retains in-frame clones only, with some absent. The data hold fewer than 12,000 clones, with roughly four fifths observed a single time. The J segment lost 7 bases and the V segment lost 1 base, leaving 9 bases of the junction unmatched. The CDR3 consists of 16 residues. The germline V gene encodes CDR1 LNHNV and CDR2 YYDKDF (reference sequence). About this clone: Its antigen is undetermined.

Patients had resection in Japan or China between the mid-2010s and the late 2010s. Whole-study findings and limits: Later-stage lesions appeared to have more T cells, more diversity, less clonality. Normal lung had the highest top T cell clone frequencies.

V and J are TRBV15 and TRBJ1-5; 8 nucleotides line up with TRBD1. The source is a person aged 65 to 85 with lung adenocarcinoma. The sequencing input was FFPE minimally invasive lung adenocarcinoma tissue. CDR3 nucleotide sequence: TGTGCCACCAGCAGAGGGAGGACAGGGCCCCTACAGCCCCAGCATTTT. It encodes CATSRGRTGPLQPQHF.